This is a list of T cell receptor beta chains from one sample in a study of blood T cells in healthy people across ages. TCRdb passed the 5' RACE reads through MiXCR, listing each CDR3 protein once. This sample yields roughly 700,000 distinct CDR3 sequences, of which roughly 30% are seen a single time; 15% to 17% belongs to the top ten. The sequenced sample was blood. These TCRs come from a woman aged 80 or over in good health. Each CDR3 is given with its conserved first and last residue. The D gene is left open where the match is weak. Clone sizes are given selectively: once, few, many, or a class where the clone is expanded.

D: .; V: TRBV20-1; J: TRBJ2-7; size: many; DNA: TGCAGTCCAAAGGGGCAACTGAACAGCGAGCAGTACTTC; CDR3: CSPKGQLNSEQYF
D: .; V: TRBV7-2; J: TRBJ2-7; size: .; DNA: TGTGCCAGCAGCCCCTACTCTGGGGGCTCCTACGAGCAGTACTTC; CDR3: CASSPYSGGSYEQYF
D: .; V: TRBV20-1; J: TRBJ1-4; size: many; DNA: TGCAGTGCCCAACTCCCATCTCCGGATTCAACTAATGAAAAACTGTTTTTT; CDR3: CSAQLPSPDSTNEKLFF
D: TRBD2; V: TRBV20-1; J: TRBJ2-1; size: few; DNA: TGCAGTGCTAGACTACTAGCGGGGGGGGATGAGCAGTTCTTC; CDR3: CSARLLAGGDEQFF
D: .; V: TRBV4-2; J: TRBJ1-1; size: many; DNA: TGTGCCAGCAGCCAAGTGACCGACAGACACACTGAAGCTTTCTTT; CDR3: CASSQVTDRHTEAFF
D: .; V: TRBV5-1; J: TRBJ1-2; size: many; DNA: TGCGCCAGCAGCGGAGGGACGGCTAACTATGGCTACACCTTC; CDR3: CASSGGTANYGYTF
D: .; V: TRBV12-5; J: TRBJ1-2; size: .; DNA: TGTGCTAGTGGTTTGGTACTAGGGGCGGAGGGCTATGGCTACACCTTC; CDR3: CASGLVLGAEGYGYTF
D: .; V: TRBV5-1; J: TRBJ2-6; size: few; DNA: TGCGCCAGCAGCTTATTGGCAGCTGGGGCCAACGTCCTGACTTTC; CDR3: CASSLLAAGANVLTF
D: .; V: TRBV28; J: TRBJ2-6; size: many; DNA: TGTGCCGGATCACTGCGAGGGGCCAACGTCCTGACTTTC; CDR3: CAGSLRGANVLTF
D: .; V: TRBV21-1; J: TRBJ1-5; size: few; DNA: TGTGCCAGCAGCAAGCGAGTGGCGGCGCGGCTTGGCAATCAGCCCCAGCATTTT; CDR3: CASSKRVAARLGNQPQHF
D: TRBD2; V: TRBV4-1; J: TRBJ2-1; size: .; DNA: TGCGCCAGCAGCCAAGAGCTAGCGGGGTACAATGAGCAGTTCTTC; CDR3: CASSQELAGYNEQFF
D: .; V: TRBV27; J: TRBJ2-5; size: .; DNA: TGTGCCAGCATTCTTCACCCAGGGTCCGTGCAGTACTTC; CDR3: CASILHPGSVQYF
D: TRBD1; V: TRBV10-3; J: TRBJ2-7; size: many; DNA: TGTGCCATCAGTAGGGACCTGAGTGTGGGTTTTAGTGCTGGACAGGCGTCCTACGAGCAGTACTTC; CDR3: CAISRDLSVGFSAGQASYEQYF
D: TRBD2; V: TRBV7-2; J: TRBJ2-1; size: many; DNA: TGTGCCAGCAGCTTAGTGGTCAGCGGGGGCGAGCAGTTCTTC; CDR3: CASSLVVSGGEQFF
D: .; V: TRBV5-1; J: TRBJ2-2; size: many; DNA: TGCGCCAGCAGCTTGGAACAGGGAAACACCGGGGAGCTGTTTTTT; CDR3: CASSLEQGNTGELFF
D: .; V: TRBV6-5; J: TRBJ2-1; size: .; DNA: TGTGCCAGCAGTTACTCGAATTTACTAGTGGGGAATGAGCAGTTCTTC; CDR3: CASSYSNLLVGNEQFF
D: .; V: TRBV28; J: TRBJ1-1; size: .; DNA: TGTGCCAGCAGTCTGATTGACATGAACACTGAAGCTTTCTTT; CDR3: CASSLIDMNTEAFF
D: TRBD1; V: TRBV5-6; J: TRBJ2-1; size: many; DNA: TGTGCCAGCAGTAGGGACAGGGGGCCGGCGCAGTTCTTC; CDR3: CASSRDRGPAQFF
D: TRBD1; V: TRBV4-1; J: TRBJ2-1; size: .; DNA: TGCGCCAGCAGCCAAGAAGTAGGCAGGGGGTCCTACAATGAGCAGTTCTTC; CDR3: CASSQEVGRGSYNEQFF
D: .; V: TRBV14; J: TRBJ2-6; size: many; DNA: TGTGCCAGCAGCCAAGTTAGGGGCTCTGGGGCCAACGTCCTGACTTTC; CDR3: CASSQVRGSGANVLTF
D: .; V: TRBV12-3/TRBV12-4; J: TRBJ1-6; size: many; DNA: TGTGCCAGCAGTGCAGAGTATTCACCCCTCCACTTT; CDR3: CASSAEYSPLHF
D: .; V: TRBV20-1; J: TRBJ1-1; size: many; DNA: TGCAGTGCTAGAGATAACAGCTGGAACACTGAAGCTTTCTTT; CDR3: CSARDNSWNTEAFF
D: TRBD2; V: TRBV5-1; J: TRBJ2-1; size: many; DNA: TGCGCCAGCAGCTCGGGACTAGCGGGGGACAATGAGCAGTTCTTC; CDR3: CASSSGLAGDNEQFF
D: TRBD1; V: TRBV20-1; J: TRBJ2-5; size: many; DNA: TGCAGTGCCACTAAATTCGCGGACAGGGGGCTTGAGACCCAGTACTTC; CDR3: CSATKFADRGLETQYF
D: TRBD1; V: TRBV7-2; J: TRBJ1-1; size: many; DNA: TGTGCCAGCAGCCCTGGGACAGCACCTGGGACTGAAGCTTTCTTT; CDR3: CASSPGTAPGTEAFF
D: TRBD2; V: TRBV20-1; J: TRBJ2-5; size: many; DNA: TGCAGTGCTCTACTAGCGGAGCCCCCTTGGACCCAGTACTTC; CDR3: CSALLAEPPWTQYF
D: .; V: TRBV6-5; J: TRBJ1-6; size: many; DNA: TGTGCCAGCAGTTACACTGGGGACTATAATTCACCCCTCCACTTT; CDR3: CASSYTGDYNSPLHF
D: .; V: TRBV5-1; J: TRBJ1-5; size: few; DNA: TGCGCCAGCAGCTTGTGGGGGTCGTACGATCAGCCCCAGCATTTT; CDR3: CASSLWGSYDQPQHF
D: TRBD1; V: TRBV30; J: TRBJ1-2; size: many; DNA: TGTGCCTGGAGTGACAGGGGCGGCTTCACCTTC; CDR3: CAWSDRGGFTF
D: .; V: TRBV6-5; J: TRBJ1-1; size: .; DNA: TGTGCCAGCAGTGTACTCGGCGGTTCGAACACTGAAGCTTTCTTT; CDR3: CASSVLGGSNTEAFF
D: .; V: TRBV30; J: TRBJ2-1; size: .; DNA: TGTGCCTGGAGTCCCGCGCGGGGGCTTGGCAATGAGCAGTTCTTC; CDR3: CAWSPARGLGNEQFF
D: .; V: TRBV5-1; J: TRBJ1-6; size: .; DNA: TGCGCCAGCAGCTTGGACGACCGCTCCTATAATTCACCCCTCCACTTT; CDR3: CASSLDDRSYNSPLHF
D: .; V: TRBV5-6; J: TRBJ2-1; size: many; DNA: TGTGCCAGCAGCTTGGTCGCGGGGGCCCGAACGGATGAGCAGTTCTTC; CDR3: CASSLVAGARTDEQFF